The next 29 T cell receptor beta chains were all read from a single sample in a study of blood T cell repertoires in COVID-19. The table came from immunoSEQ multiplex PCR; TCRdb's copy has only in-frame clones and leaves some out. In the table there are around 7,000 clones, 70% to 90% of which are singletons. Sequenced: peripheral blood. These receptors were taken from a human donor in a cohort sampled during active COVID-19. The donor label of this sample is uncertain.

The rearrangement uses TRBV6-4 and TRBJ2-1, with 12 bases aligning to TRBD1. Per the germline V gene, CDR1 is MRHNA and CDR2 is SNTAGT. The V and J ends lost 8 bases and 6 bases, in that order; junction bases with no gene match: 8. The CDR3 length is 15 residues. Written as DNA, the CDR3 is TGTGCCAGCGCCCGGGGGACAGGGGGCATCAATGAGCAGTTCTTC. Its protein product is CASARGTGGINEQFF.

This chain links TRBV11-3 with TRBJ2-3, with D unresolved. The CDR3 contains 14 residues. The V gene lost 2 bases and the J gene lost 1 base, with 7 bases spanning the gap. CDR1 is SGHNT and CDR2 is YENEEA in the germline V gene. CDR3 protein: CASSLNLGTDTQYF. In nucleotides, the CDR3 is TGTGCCAGCAGCTTAAATCTAGGCACAGATACGCAGTATTTT.

This sequence joins TRBV9 and TRBJ2-2, with D possibly being TRBD1 (6 bases). Trimming cost V 0 bases and J 2 bases, with 26 bases left between them. This CDR3 is built from 21 residues. CDR1 is SGDLS, CDR2 YYNGEE, per germline. Here the CDR3 reads CASSVVWTEHHGGQNTGELFF. CDR3 coding DNA: TGTGCCAGCAGCGTAGTTTGGACAGAGCACCACGGTGGACAAAACACCGGGGAGCTGTTTTTT.

J is TRBJ2-4 and V is TRBV21-1; the table's D gene call, TRBD2, was not cross checked with the DNA. TRBV21-1 is a known pseudogene. This CDR3 has 17 amino acids. The CDR3 sequence: CASSKGEVVQAKNIQYF. The CDR3 coding sequence is TGTGCCAGCAGCAAAGGTGAGGTTGTACAAGCCAAAAACATTCAGTACTTC.

This chain's CDR3 is CASTAEHGADTQYF. The DNA of the CDR3 is TGCGCCAGCACGGCAGAGCACGGGGCAGATACGCAGTATTTT. This chain links TRBV5-1 with TRBJ2-3; D perhaps matches TRBD2 (5 bases). Deletions cut 6 bases from V and 4 bases from J, with 15 bases between. Germline V gene lookup returns CDR1 SGHRS and CDR2 YFSETQ. CDR3 length: 14 residues.

The chain is built from TRBV2 and TRBJ1-2, with 8 positions matching TRBD1. J lost 6 bases, V lost 6 bases, and 12 bases had no gene match. The CDR3 sequence is 15 residues long. Germline-derived CDR1 and CDR2 are SNHLY and FYNNEI. In DNA, the CDR3 is TGTGCCAGCAGGCAACCCGGGACAGGAGTAGATGGCTACACCTTC. This encodes CASRQPGTGVDGYTF. The full variable domain, in which reference TRBV2 and TRBJ1-2 provide the parts outside the CDR3, is EPEVTQTPSHQVTQMGQEVILRCVPISNHLYFYWYRQILGQKVEFLVSFYNNEISEKSEIFDDQFSVERPDGSNFTLKIRSTKLEDSAMYFCASRQPGTGVDGYTFGSGTRLTVV.

The rearrangement uses TRBV3-1 (or the pseudogene TRBV3-2) and TRBJ2-7; 11 nucleotides align to TRBD1. This CDR3 has 18 amino acids. V dropped 3 bases and J dropped 2; count of bases not matched to a gene: 12. Germline values: CDR1 LGHDT, CDR2 YNNKEL (reference sequence). The CDR3 bases are TGTGCCAGCAGCCATACGGGAGCCGGGACAGGGGGTACCTACGAGCAGTACTTC. It yields the protein CASSHTGAGTGGTYEQYF.

A note on this clone: At one boundary the junction diverges from the germline segment, which might be a read error. The V and J genes are TRBV5-1 and TRBJ2-1, with 12 bases that match TRBD2. The CDR3 has 13 amino acids. Germline V CDR1 and CDR2: SGHRS, YFSETQ. In nucleotides, the CDR3 is TGCGCCAGCAGCTTGCAACTAGCGGGAGGACCGATCTTC. It is translated as CASSLQLAGGPIF. Filled out from reference TRBV5-1 and TRBJ2-1, the complete variable domain reads KAGVTQTPRYLIKTRGQQVTLSCSPISGHRSVSWYQQTPGQGLQFLFEYFSETQRNKGNFPGRFSGRQFSNSRSEMNVSTLELGDSALYLCASSLQLAGGPIFGPGTRLTVL.

The chain has TRBV27 and TRBJ2-1; 8 bases map to TRBD2. Germline values: CDR1 MNHEY, CDR2 SMNVEV (reference sequence). V was pared by 6 bases and J by 0 bases, with 10 bases of the junction left unmatched. CDR3 length: 17 amino acids. CDR3: CASRVLAATSSYNEQFF. In nucleotides, the CDR3 is TGTGCCAGCAGGGTACTAGCGGCCACGAGCTCCTACAATGAGCAGTTCTTC.

The gene calls are TRBV6-6 and TRBJ2-1; D possibly corresponds to TRBD2 (6 bases). V was shortened by 0 bases and J by 1 base, with 10 bases between the two germline ends. Germline-derived CDR1 and CDR2 are MNHNY and SVGAGI (reference sequence). The CDR3 is made up of 16 amino acids. In DNA form, the CDR3 reads TGTGCCAGCAGTTACTCGGGAGGTGGGTCCTACAATGAGCAGTTCTTC. Protein sequence: CASSYSGGGSYNEQFF.

This clone turned up a few times. The rearrangement links TRBV5-1 to TRBJ2-1; 8 bases are a match to TRBD2. This CDR3 has 14 residues. CDR1 and CDR2 from the germline V gene are SGHRS and YFSETQ. Losses at the gene ends were 1 base for V and 10 bases for J; bases not matched to a gene: 7. The CDR3 bases are TGCGCCAGCAGCTTGAGCGGGGGCGCGGAAGAGCAGTTCTTC. Translated: CASSLSGGAEEQFF.

The chain recombines TRBV7-9 with TRBJ1-2; tentative D call: TRBD1 (5 bases). The CDR3 is made up of 13 amino acids. The germline gives CDR1 SEHNR, CDR2 FQNEAQ (reference sequence). V was trimmed by 11 bases and J by 8 bases, leaving 21 bases between them. The CDR3 region has the DNA TGTGCCGGACTACAAATGGGGGGTTGGGGCTACACCTTC. Protein product: CAGLQMGGWGYTF.

CDR3 nucleotide sequence: TGCGCCAGCAGCTCACCGACAGGATACACTGAAGCTTTCTTT. Its translation: CASSSPTGYTEAFF. The V call is TRBV5-1, the J call TRBJ1-1; maybe TRBD1 (6 bases). Trimming took 3 bases from V and 3 from J, leaving 12 bases between them. The CDR3 sequence is 14 residues long. Germline V gene lookup returns CDR1 SGHRS and CDR2 YFSETQ.

J is TRBJ2-5 and V is TRBV7-3, with D maybe TRBD2 (6 bases). The CDR3 covers 13 residues. Germline-derived CDR1 and CDR2 are SGHTA and FQGTGA. Trimming cost V 5 bases and J 5 bases, with 12 bases left between them. DNA for the CDR3: TGTGCCAGCAGCGTTTCTAGCGAGGAGACCCAGTACTTC. This gives the protein CASSVSSEETQYF.

The chain uses TRBV3-1 (or the pseudogene TRBV3-2) and TRBJ2-3, with D possibly TRBD1 on 6 matching bases. Trimming cost V 0 bases and J 0 bases, with 13 bases left between them. CDR1 LGHDT and CDR2 YNNKEL come from the germline V gene (reference sequence). The length of the CDR3 is 17 residues. CDR3 sequence: CASSQETGTLSTDTQYF. CDR3 DNA sequence: TGTGCCAGCAGCCAAGAAACCGGGACATTGAGCACAGATACGCAGTATTTT.

The chain combines TRBV7-8 with TRBJ1-2; tentative D call: TRBD1 (6 bases). The CDR3 is 15 residues long. Germline-derived CDR1 and CDR2 are SGHVS and FQNEAQ. Trimming took 5 bases from V and 7 from J, leaving 20 bases between them. The CDR3: CASSQRTTGYGGYTF. CDR3 in DNA: TGTGCCAGCAGCCAACGAACAACAGGGTATGGTGGCTACACCTTC.

V and J are TRBV28 and TRBJ1-1; 7 bases match TRBD1. The CDR3 is 15 amino acids. Per germline, CDR1 MDHEN and CDR2 SYDVKM. The ends lost 5 bases at V and 0 bases at J; junction bases unmatched: 6. The CDR3 sequence: CASSENRGMNTEAFF. CDR3 DNA: TGTGCCAGCAGTGAAAACAGGGGCATGAACACTGAAGCTTTCTTT.

The chain links TRBV6-5 to TRBJ2-1; 15 nucleotides align to TRBD2. Losses at the gene ends were 11 bases for V and 7 bases for J; bases not matched to a gene: 6. Germline V gene sequence: CDR1 MNHEY, CDR2 SVGAGI. The CDR3 runs to 14 residues. The CDR3 sequence is CAAGTSGRPNEQFF. Written as DNA, the CDR3 is TGTGCCGCCGGGACTAGCGGGAGGCCAAATGAGCAGTTCTTC.

The rearrangement uses TRBV9 and TRBJ2-5, with D perhaps matching TRBD1 (6 bases). This CDR3 spans 15 amino acids. The germline V gene has CDR1 SGDLS and CDR2 YYNGEE. Trimming took off 0 bases at V and 5 bases at J, with 14 bases between the two ends. The CDR3: CASSVGNRDRETQYF. CDR3 DNA: TGTGCCAGCAGCGTAGGTAACAGGGATAGGGAGACCCAGTACTTC.

Only one count was recorded for this clone. This chain joins TRBV5-1 and TRBJ2-3; 8 bases line up with TRBD2. The junction had 3 bases not matched to a gene; V was cut back by 0 bases and J by 6 bases. CDR3 length equals 14 residues. Germline values: CDR1 SGHRS, CDR2 YFSETQ. The CDR3 is CASSLAREGDTQYF. In nucleotides, the CDR3 is TGCGCCAGCAGCTTGGCCCGGGAGGGCGATACGCAGTATTTT.

The V and J genes are TRBV19 and TRBJ2-1; 14 bases are a match to TRBD2. The trim removed 3 bases at V and 5 bases at J, leaving 3 bases unmatched. CDR3 length: 16 residues. The germline CDR1 and CDR2 sequences are LNHDA and SQIVND (reference sequence). The CDR3 sequence: CASSILGLAGDNEQFF. The DNA of the CDR3 is TGTGCCAGTAGTATCCTGGGACTAGCGGGAGACAATGAGCAGTTCTTC. Complete variable domain (other parts from reference TRBV19 and TRBJ2-1): DGGITQSPKYLFRKEGQNVTLSCEQNLNHDAMYWYRQDPGQGLRLIYYSQIVNDFQKGDIAEGYSVSREKKESFPLTVTSAQKNPTAFYLCASSILGLAGDNEQFFGPGTRLTVL.

The V call is TRBV9, the J call TRBJ2-1; 7 nucleotides align to TRBD1. CDR1 and CDR2 from the germline V gene are SGDLS and YYNGEE. The CDR3 runs 14 residues. With 0 bases clipped from V and 10 bases from J, the junction kept 7 bases outside the gene matches. CDR3 coding DNA: TGTGCCAGCAGCGTAGGACAAGGGGGCCAAGAGCAGTTCTTC. It encodes CASSVGQGGQEQFF.

The chain has TRBV6-6 and TRBJ1-2; TRBD1 matches 7 bases. The CDR3 is 14 residues long. Germline CDR1 and CDR2: MNHNY and SVGAGI (reference sequence). V trimming: 0 bases; J trimming: 4 bases; junction bases outside the gene matches: 2. CDR3: CASSYSAGGYGYTF. The CDR3 DNA is TGTGCCAGCAGTTACTCGGCAGGGGGCTATGGCTACACCTTC.

This chain joins TRBV5-1 and TRBJ2-5, with 10 positions matching TRBD2. The CDR3 contains 16 residues. V was clipped by 4 bases and J by 4 bases; unmatched bases: 10. The V gene's germline CDR1 is SGHRS and CDR2 YFSETQ. Here the CDR3 reads CASSLASSGGRETQYF. The CDR3 DNA is TGCGCCAGCAGCCTGGCCTCTAGCGGGGGTCGAGAGACCCAGTACTTC.

This chain joins TRBV24-1 and TRBJ2-4, with TRBD1 matching over 12 bases. CDR1 is KGHDR, CDR2 SFDVKD, per germline. Trimming took 12 bases from V and 3 from J; bases not matched to a gene: 14. The CDR3 contains 17 residues. The CDR3 protein is CAPTRDRGRRDKNIQYF. The CDR3 nucleotides are TGTGCCCCCACCCGGGACAGGGGGCGCCGGGACAAAAACATTCAGTACTTC.

The CDR3 DNA reads as TGTGCCAGCAGTTCCAGCGGGAGGACCGAGCAGTACTTC. Translated, it gives CASSSSGRTEQYF. The chain is built from TRBV6-5 and TRBJ2-7, with 9 bases fitting TRBD2. CDR1 is MNHEY, CDR2 SVGAGI, per germline. Losses at the gene ends were 4 bases for V and 6 bases for J; bases not matched to a gene: 4. CDR3 size: 13 residues.

The V and J genes are TRBV12-3 or TRBV12-4 and TRBJ2-7; D is unclear. CDR3 length: 13 residues. Trimming cost V 3 bases and J 6 bases, with 12 bases left between them. The CDR3 DNA sequence: TGTGCCAGCAGTTTGGTCGTACCCGGCGAGCAGTACTTC. Amino acids: CASSLVVPGEQYF.

The chain carries TRBV13 and TRBJ1-5; no definite D call. The CDR3 has 13 amino acids. V lost 5 bases and J lost 3, with 8 bases in between. Germline loops: CDR1 PRHDT, CDR2 FYEKMQ (reference sequence). CDR3 region: CASSERANQPQHF. DNA of the CDR3: TGTGCCAGCAGCGAGAGAGCCAATCAGCCCCAGCATTTT.

This clone was counted between two and nine times. J is TRBJ1-6 and V is TRBV2; 11 bases fit TRBD1. Trimming cost V 5 bases and J 8 bases; bases outside gene matches: 11. CDR3 length: 17 residues. Germline V CDR1 and CDR2: SNHLY, FYNNEI. Written as DNA, the CDR3 is TGTGCCAGCAGTACTGGACAGGGGGCGCGTTCTTATTCACCCCTCCACTTT. This sequence encodes CASSTGQGARSYSPLHF. The complete variable domain, with remaining parts taken from reference TRBV2 and TRBJ1-6, reads EPEVTQTPSHQVTQMGQEVILRCVPISNHLYFYWYRQILGQKVEFLVSFYNNEISEKSEIFDDQFSVERPDGSNFTLKIRSTKLEDSAMYFCASSTGQGARSYSPLHFGNGTRLTVT.